This T cell receptor (beta chain) was found in a study of blood T cell repertoires in COVID-19. Study-level background: From the United States, Italy and Spain came samples of acute and convalescent COVID-19.

Germline loops: CDR1 MRHNA, CDR2 SNTAGT. The CDR3 contains 14 residues. V lost 2 bases and J lost 2, with 7 bases in between. The authors' processing: Reference gene primer amplification yielded estimated nucleated cell counts. The table came from immunoSEQ multiplex PCR; TCRdb's copy has only in-frame clones and leaves some out. V and J calls and clone size follow that table, whereas D and trimming were derived from the DNA. The repertoire includes 350,000 or so clones, 90% of them detected once, and 6.5% sits in the top ten. The sequence derives from a man aged 18 to 30 with active or convalescent COVID-19. The J gene is TRBJ1-5, the V gene TRBV6-4, with a possible D match to TRBD1 (6 bases). Sequencing was done on a sample of peripheral blood. CDR3 DNA sequence: TGTGCCAGCAGTGACGGGGGCGGCAATCAGCCCCAGCATTTT. It codes for CASSDGGGNQPQHF.